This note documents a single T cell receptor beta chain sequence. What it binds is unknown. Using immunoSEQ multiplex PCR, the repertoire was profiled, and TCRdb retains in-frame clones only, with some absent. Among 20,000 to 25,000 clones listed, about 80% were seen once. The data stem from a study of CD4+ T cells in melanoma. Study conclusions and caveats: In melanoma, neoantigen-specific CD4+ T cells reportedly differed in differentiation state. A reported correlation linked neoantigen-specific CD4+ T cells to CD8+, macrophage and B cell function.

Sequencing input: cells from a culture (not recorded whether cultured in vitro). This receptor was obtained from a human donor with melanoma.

In DNA, the CDR3 is TGCGCCAGCAGCCGCATTAGCGGGGGGCCGACCGGGGAGCTGTTTTTT. Encoded protein: CASSRISGGPTGELFF. This chain joins TRBV5-1 and TRBJ2-2; TRBD2 matches 10 bases. The CDR3 length is 16 residues. CDR1 and CDR2 (germline): SGHRS, YFSETQ. The V and J ends lost 4 bases and 5 bases, in that order; junction bases with no gene match: 8.